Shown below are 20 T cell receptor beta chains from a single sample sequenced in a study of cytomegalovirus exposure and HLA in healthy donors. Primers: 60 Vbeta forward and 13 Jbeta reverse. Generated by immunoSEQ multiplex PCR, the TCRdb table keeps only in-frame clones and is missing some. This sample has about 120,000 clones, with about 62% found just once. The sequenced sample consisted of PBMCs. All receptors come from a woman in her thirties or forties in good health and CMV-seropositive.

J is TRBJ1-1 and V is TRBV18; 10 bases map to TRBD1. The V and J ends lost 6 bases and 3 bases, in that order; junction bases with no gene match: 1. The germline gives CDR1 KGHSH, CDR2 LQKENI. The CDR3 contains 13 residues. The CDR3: CASSGTGDTEAFF. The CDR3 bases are TGTGCCAGCTCCGGGACAGGGGACACTGAAGCTTTCTTT. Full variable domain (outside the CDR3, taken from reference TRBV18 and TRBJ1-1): NAGVMQNPRHLVRRRGQEARLRCSPMKGHSHVYWYRQLPEEGLKFMVYLQKENIIDESGMPKERFSAEFPKEGPSILRIQQVVRGDSAAYFCASSGTGDTEAFFGQGTRLTVV.

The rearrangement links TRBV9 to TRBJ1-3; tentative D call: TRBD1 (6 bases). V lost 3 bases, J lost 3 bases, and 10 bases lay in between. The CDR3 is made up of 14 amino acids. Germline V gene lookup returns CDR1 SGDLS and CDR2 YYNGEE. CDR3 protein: CASSETGGGNTIYF. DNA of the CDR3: TGTGCCAGCAGCGAGACAGGAGGTGGAAACACCATATATTTT.

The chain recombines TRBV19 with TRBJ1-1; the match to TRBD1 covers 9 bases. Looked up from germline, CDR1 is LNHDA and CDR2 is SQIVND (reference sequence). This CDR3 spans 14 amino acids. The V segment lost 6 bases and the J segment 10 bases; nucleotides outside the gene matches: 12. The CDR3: CASRTGTGNRGAFF. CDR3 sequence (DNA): TGTGCCAGTAGAACCGGGACAGGGAATAGGGGAGCTTTCTTT.

The CDR3, as DNA: TGTGCCAGCAGCCGAGTCATGAACACTGAAGCTTTCTTT. It encodes CASSRVMNTEAFF. V and J are TRBV13 and TRBJ1-1, with unresolved D. Trimming left V 5 bases short and J 0 bases short, with 7 bases between. CDR1 PRHDT and CDR2 FYEKMQ come from the germline V gene (reference sequence). The CDR3 covers 13 residues.

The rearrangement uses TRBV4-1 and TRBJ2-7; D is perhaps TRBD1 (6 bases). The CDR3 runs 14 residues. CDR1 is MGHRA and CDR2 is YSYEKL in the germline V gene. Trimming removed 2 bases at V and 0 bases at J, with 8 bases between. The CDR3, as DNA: TGCGCCAGCAGCCAACAGACAGGCTCCTACGAGCAGTACTTC. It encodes CASSQQTGSYEQYF.

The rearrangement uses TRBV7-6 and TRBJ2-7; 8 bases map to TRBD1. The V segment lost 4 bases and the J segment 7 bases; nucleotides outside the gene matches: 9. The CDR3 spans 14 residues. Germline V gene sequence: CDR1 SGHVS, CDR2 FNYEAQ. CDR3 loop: CASSSGQASLEQYF. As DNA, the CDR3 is TGTGCCAGCAGCTCGGGACAGGCCTCTTTAGAGCAGTACTTC.

CDR3 residues: CASSLAGGGSGANVLTF. The CDR3 nucleotides are TGTGCCAGCAGCTTAGCAGGGGGCGGGTCTGGGGCCAACGTCCTGACTTTC. This chain joins TRBV7-9 and TRBJ2-6, with 7 bases matching TRBD1. The V and J ends lost 0 bases and 1 base, in that order; junction bases with no gene match: 3. The CDR3 sequence is 17 residues long. CDR1 and CDR2 (germline): SEHNR, FQNEAQ (reference sequence).

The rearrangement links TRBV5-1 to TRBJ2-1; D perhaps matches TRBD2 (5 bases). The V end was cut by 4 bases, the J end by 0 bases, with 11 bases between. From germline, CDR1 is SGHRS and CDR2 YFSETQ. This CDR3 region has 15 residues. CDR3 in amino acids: CASSNLASSYNEQFF. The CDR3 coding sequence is TGCGCCAGCAGCAATTTAGCGTCCTCCTACAATGAGCAGTTCTTC.

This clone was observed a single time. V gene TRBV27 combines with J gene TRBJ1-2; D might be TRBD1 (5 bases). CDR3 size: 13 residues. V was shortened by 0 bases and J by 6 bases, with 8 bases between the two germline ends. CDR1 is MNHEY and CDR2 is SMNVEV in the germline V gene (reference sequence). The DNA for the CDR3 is TGTGCCAGCAGTTTATCGGGGGGGGATGGCTACACCTTC. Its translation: CASSLSGGDGYTF.

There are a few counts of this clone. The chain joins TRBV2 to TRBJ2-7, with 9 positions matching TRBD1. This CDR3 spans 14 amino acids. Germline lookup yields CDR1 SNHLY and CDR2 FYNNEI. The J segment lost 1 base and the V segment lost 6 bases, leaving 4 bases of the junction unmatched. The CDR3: CASSEDRGSYEQYF. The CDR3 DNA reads TGTGCCAGCAGCGAGGACAGGGGATCCTACGAGCAGTACTTC.

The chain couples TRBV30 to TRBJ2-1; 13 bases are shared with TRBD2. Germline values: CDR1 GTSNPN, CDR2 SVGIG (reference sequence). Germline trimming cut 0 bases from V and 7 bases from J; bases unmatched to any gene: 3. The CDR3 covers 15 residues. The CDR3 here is CAWSVGTSGVNEQFF. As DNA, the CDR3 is TGTGCCTGGAGTGTAGGGACTAGCGGGGTGAATGAGCAGTTCTTC.

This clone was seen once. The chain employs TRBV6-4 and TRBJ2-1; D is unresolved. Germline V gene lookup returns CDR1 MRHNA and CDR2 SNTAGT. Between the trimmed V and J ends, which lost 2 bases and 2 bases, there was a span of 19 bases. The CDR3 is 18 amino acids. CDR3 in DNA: TGTGCCAGCAGTGACCAACCCCTGGCGGCACTAACCTACAATGAGCAGTTCTTC. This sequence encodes CASSDQPLAALTYNEQFF.

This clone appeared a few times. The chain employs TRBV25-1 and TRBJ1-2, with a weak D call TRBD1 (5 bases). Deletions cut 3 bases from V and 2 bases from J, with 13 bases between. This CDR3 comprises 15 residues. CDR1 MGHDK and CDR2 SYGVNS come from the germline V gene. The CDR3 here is CASSDGGGWNYGYTF. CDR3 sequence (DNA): TGTGCCAGCAGTGATGGCGGGGGGTGGAACTATGGCTACACCTTC.

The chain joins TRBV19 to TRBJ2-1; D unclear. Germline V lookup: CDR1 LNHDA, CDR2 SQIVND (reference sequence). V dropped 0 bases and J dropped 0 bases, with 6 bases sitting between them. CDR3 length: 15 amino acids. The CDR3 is CASSIERSSYNEQFF. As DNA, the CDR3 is TGTGCCAGTAGTATAGAACGCAGCTCCTACAATGAGCAGTTCTTC.

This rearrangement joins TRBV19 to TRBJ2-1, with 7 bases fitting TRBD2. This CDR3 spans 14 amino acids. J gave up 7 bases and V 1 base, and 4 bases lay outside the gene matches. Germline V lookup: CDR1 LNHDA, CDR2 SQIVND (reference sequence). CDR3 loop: CASSIGISGNEQFF. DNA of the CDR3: TGTGCCAGTAGTATAGGTATTAGCGGGAATGAGCAGTTCTTC.

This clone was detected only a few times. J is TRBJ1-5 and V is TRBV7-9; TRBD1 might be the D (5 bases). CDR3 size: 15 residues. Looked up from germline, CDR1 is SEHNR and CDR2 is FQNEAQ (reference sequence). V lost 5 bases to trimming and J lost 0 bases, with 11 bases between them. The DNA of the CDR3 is TGTGCCAGCAGCCTCGATGGGGCTAGCAATCAGCCCCAGCATTTT. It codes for CASSLDGASNQPQHF.

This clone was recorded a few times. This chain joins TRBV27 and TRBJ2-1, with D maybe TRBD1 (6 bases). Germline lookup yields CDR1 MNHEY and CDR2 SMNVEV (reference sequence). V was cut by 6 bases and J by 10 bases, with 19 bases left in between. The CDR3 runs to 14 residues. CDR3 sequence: CASSPTLGGVEQFF. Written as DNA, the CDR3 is TGTGCCAGCAGCCCGACCTTAGGGGGTGTAGAGCAGTTCTTC.

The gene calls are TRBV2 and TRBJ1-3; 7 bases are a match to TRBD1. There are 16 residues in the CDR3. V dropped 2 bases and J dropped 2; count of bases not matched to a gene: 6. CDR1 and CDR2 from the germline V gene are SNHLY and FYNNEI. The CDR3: CASSELGGFTGNTIYF. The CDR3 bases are TGTGCCAGCAGTGAACTAGGGGGCTTCACTGGAAACACCATATATTTT.

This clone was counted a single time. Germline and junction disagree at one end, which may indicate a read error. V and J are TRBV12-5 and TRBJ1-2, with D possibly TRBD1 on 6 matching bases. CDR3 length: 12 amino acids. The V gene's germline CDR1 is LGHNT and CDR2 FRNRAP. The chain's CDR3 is CASGHNRAGYPF. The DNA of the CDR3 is TGTGCTAGTGGCCACAACAGGGCAGGCTACCCCTTC.

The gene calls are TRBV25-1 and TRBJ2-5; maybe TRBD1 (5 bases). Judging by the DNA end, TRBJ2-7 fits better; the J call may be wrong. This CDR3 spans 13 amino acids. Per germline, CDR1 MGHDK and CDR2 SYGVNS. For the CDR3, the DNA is TGTGCCAGCAGTGAAGGGGCCAGTCGCGAGCAGTACTTC. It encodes CASSEGASREQYF.